These 8 T cell receptor beta chains originate from one sample sequenced in a study of T cell repertoires in cytomegalovirus infection. No antigen has been assigned to these receptors. One entry per CDR3 protein results from TCRdb running MiXCR on the reads. The sample holds 450,000 to 600,000 distinct CDR3 sequences; roughly a third are singletons and the top ten take 17%. The sequencing used cultured PBMCs, collected from culture after CMV antigen stimulation. The origin of the receptors is a human donor in good health (CMV status not recorded). Some clones in this sample may be carry-over from other donors' samples.

There are a few counts of this clonotype. The chain recombines TRBV27 with TRBJ1-4; no clear D. Trimming pared 0 bases from V and 4 bases from J, leaving 6 bases between. Germline CDR1 MNHEY, CDR2 SMNVEV (reference sequence). The CDR3 loop spans 14 amino acids. CDR3 sequence: CASSLSRSNEKLFF. The CDR3 DNA sequence: TGTGCCAGCAGTTTATCCAGAAGTAATGAAAAACTGTTTTTT.

V is TRBV28 and J is TRBJ2-3, with D perhaps matching TRBD2 (6 bases). The CDR3 is made up of 13 amino acids. Germline CDR1 reads MDHEN; CDR2 reads SYDVKM. Trimming shortened V by 6 bases and J by 3 bases, and 10 bases separated the two germline ends. The CDR3, as DNA: TGTGCCAGCAGGTTGAGCGGGACAGATACGCAGTATTTT. Its translation: CASRLSGTDTQYF. The whole variable domain, filled in from reference TRBV28 and TRBJ2-3, reads DVKVTQSSRYLVKRTGEKVFLECVQDMDHENMFWYRQDPGLGLRLIYFSYDVKMKEKGDIPEGYSVSREKKERFSLILESASTNQTSMYLCASRLSGTDTQYFGPGTRLTVL.

This clonotype was detected many times. The chain has TRBV7-2 and TRBJ1-3, with 9 bases lining up with TRBD1. Germline CDR1 SGHTA, CDR2 FQGNSA. This CDR3 has 15 amino acids. V shed 3 bases, J shed 0 bases, and the junction held 0 bases outside the gene matches. As DNA, the CDR3 is TGTGCCAGCAGCTTGACAGGGGGCTCTGGAAACACCATATATTTT. This translates into CASSLTGGSGNTIYF.

The chain combines TRBV7-2 with TRBJ2-7; TRBD1 might be the D (5 bases). Trimming stripped 3 bases from V and 6 bases from J, with 18 bases between. The V gene's germline CDR1 is SGHTA and CDR2 FQGNSA. The CDR3 covers 15 residues. The CDR3 nucleotides read TGTGCCAGCAGCTTGGCCGCGGCAGGGTGGTCCGAGCAGTACTTC. Amino acids: CASSLAAAGWSEQYF. Full variable domain (missing parts from reference TRBV7-2 and TRBJ2-7): GAGVSQSPSNKVTEKGKDVELRCDPISGHTALYWYRQSLGQGLEFLIYFQGNSAPDKSGLPSDRFSAERTGGSVSTLTIQRTQQEDSAVYLCASSLAAAGWSEQYFGPGTRLTVT.

The gene calls are TRBV4-3 and TRBJ2-3, with TRBD2 as a possible D gene (6 bases). The ends were cut back, 0 bases at V and 2 bases at J, with 9 bases in the middle. The V gene's germline CDR1 is LGHNA and CDR2 YSLEER. The CDR3 length is 15 residues. Here the CDR3 reads CASSQELAYTDTQYF. The CDR3, as DNA: TGCGCCAGCAGCCAAGAACTAGCTTACACAGATACGCAGTATTTT.

The chain combines TRBV20-1 with TRBJ2-1; 9 nucleotides agree with TRBD2. This CDR3 is built from 15 residues. The V gene's germline CDR1 is DFQATT and CDR2 SNEGSKA (reference sequence). The V segment lost 1 base and the J segment 3 bases; nucleotides outside the gene matches: 4. The DNA for the CDR3 is TGCAGTGCTAGAGGGTATAGCGGGAGCTACAATGAGCAGTTCTTC. This sequence encodes CSARGYSGSYNEQFF.

The chain couples TRBV18 to TRBJ2-7, with 10 bases identical to TRBD1. Unmatched junction bases numbered 3, after V lost 3 bases and J lost 1 base. Germline V gene sequence: CDR1 KGHSH, CDR2 LQKENI. The CDR3 totals 15 residues. Written as DNA, the CDR3 is TGTGCCAGCTCACCCGGGACAGGGGCATCCTACGAGCAGTACTTC. Translated: CASSPGTGASYEQYF.

This clonotype came up a few times. The chain combines TRBV5-4 with TRBJ2-1; TRBD2 is a possible D gene (6 bases). The V and J ends lost 4 bases and 0 bases respectively, with 14 bases between them. Germline V gives CDR1 SGHNT, CDR2 YYREEE (reference sequence). This CDR3 contains 16 residues. CDR3 DNA: TGTGCCAGCAGCGCGGGACTCGCTAGCTCCTACAATGAGCAGTTCTTC. This gives the protein CASSAGLASSYNEQFF.